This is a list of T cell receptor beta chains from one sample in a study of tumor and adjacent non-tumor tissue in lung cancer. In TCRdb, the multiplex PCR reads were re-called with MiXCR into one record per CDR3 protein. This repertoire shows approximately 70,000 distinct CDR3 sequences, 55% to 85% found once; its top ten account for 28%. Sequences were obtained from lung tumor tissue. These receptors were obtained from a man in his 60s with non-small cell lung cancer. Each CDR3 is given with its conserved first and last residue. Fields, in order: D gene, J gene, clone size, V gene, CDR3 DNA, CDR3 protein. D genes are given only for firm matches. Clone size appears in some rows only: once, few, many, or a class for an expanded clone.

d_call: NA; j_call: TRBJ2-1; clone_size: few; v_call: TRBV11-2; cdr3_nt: TGTGCCAGCATAGGAAACGTACGGGGCGATGAGCAGTTCTTC; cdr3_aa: CASIGNVRGDEQFF
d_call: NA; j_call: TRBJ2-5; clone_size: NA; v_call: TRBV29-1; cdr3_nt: TGCAGCCTTGATGGATACGAAGGAGGGGCGATCGGCGAGACCCAGTACTTC; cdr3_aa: CSLDGYEGGAIGETQYF
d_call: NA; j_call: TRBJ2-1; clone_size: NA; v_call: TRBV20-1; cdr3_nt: TGCAGTGATAGAGCGCGTCGGTTCTCCTACAATGAGCAGTTCTTC; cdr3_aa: CSDRARRFSYNEQFF
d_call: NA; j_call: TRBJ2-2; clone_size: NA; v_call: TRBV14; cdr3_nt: TGTGCCAGCAGCCGACAGGACATTTACACCGGGGAGCTGTTTTTT; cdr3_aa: CASSRQDIYTGELFF
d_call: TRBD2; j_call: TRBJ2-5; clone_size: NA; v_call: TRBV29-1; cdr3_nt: TGCAGCGTCTCTCCCGGGACTATACGAGAGACCCAGTACTTC; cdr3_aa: CSVSPGTIRETQYF
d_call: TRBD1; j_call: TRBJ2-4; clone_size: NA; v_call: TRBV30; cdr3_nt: TGTGCCTGGACTTCGGATACCAGGGGGCGCTGGGAAAACATTCAGTACTTC; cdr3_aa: CAWTSDTRGRWENIQYF
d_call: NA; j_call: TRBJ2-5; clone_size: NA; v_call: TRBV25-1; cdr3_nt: TGTGCCAGTAGTGGACATGAGGGGAGCTTAGAGACCCAGTACTTC; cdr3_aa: CASSGHEGSLETQYF
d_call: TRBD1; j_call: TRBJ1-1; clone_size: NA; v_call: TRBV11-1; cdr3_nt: TGTACCAGCAGCTTAGCGCAGGGGGCTGAGGCTTTCTTT; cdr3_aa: CTSSLAQGAEAFF
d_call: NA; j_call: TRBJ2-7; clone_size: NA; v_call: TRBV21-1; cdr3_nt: NA; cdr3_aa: CASSKVASGTHSYDEYF
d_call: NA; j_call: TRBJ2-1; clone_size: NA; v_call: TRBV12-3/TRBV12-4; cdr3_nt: TGTGCCAGCAGTTTCACTAAGCCGGCAAACAATGAGCAGTTCTTC; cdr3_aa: CASSFTKPANNEQFF
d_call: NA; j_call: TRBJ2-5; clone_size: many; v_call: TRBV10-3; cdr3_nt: TGTGCCATCAGTGATCCCCAAGAGACCCAGTACTTC; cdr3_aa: CAISDPQETQYF
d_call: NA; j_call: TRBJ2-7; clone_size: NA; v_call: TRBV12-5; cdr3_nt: TGTGCTAGTAGAATTAGGACTGGACGCAGCTACGAGGAGTACTTC; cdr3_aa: CASRIRTGRSYEEYF
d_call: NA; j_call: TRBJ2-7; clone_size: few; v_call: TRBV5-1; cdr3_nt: TGCGCCAGCAGCTTGGCGGGGCCAAGGGGGTACGAGCAGTACTTC; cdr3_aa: CASSLAGPRGYEQYF
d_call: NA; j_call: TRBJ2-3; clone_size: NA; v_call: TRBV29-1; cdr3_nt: TGCAGCGGTGGTGCAAATACGCAATATTTT; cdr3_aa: CSGGANTQYF
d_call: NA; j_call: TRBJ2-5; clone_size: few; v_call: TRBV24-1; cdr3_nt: TGTGCCAATAGGGGACGGCTACAAGAGACACAGTACTTC; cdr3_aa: CANRGRLQETQYF
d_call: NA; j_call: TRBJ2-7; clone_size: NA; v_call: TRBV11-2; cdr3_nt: TGTGCCAGCAGCATAGGAGGTCCCGCACGCTCCTACGAGCAGTACTTC; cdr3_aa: CASSIGGPARSYEQYF
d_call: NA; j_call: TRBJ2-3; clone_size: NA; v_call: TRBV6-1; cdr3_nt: TGTGCCAGCAGTCGCAGGGAAGCCAACATGCAGTATTTT; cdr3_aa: CASSRREANMQYF
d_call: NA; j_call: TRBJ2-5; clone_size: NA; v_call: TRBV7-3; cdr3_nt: TGTGCCAGCAGCTTAGGCGTGCGGGGAGAAGAGACCCAGTACTTC; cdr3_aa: CASSLGVRGEETQYF
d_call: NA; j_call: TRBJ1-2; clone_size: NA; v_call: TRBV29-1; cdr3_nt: TGCATCGTTGCGCCGTCGTACTATGACTACACCTTC; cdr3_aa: CIVAPSYYDYTF
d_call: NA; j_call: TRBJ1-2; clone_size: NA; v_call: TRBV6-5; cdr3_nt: TGTGTCAGCAGTCACTCTTCTGGGACGGTGAACTATGGCTACACCTTC; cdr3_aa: CVSSHSSGTVNYGYTF
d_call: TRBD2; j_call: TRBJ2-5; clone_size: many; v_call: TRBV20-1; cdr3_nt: TGCAGTGCTAGGGCTAGCGGGAATCAAGAGACCCAGTACTTC; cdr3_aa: CSARASGNQETQYF
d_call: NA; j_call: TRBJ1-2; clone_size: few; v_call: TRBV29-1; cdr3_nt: TGCAGCGTTGCCGCGTCGAACTATGGCTACACCTTC; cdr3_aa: CSVAASNYGYTF
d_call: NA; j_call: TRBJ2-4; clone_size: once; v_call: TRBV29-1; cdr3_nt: TGCAGCGTGGAAACACCAGGACCCCGGGCCGAAACCAAAAACACTCAGTACTTC; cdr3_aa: CSVETPGPRAETKNTQYF
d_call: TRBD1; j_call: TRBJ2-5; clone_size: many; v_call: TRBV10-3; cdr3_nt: TGTGCCATCAGTGCAGGACAGGATGTAGAGACCCAGTACTTC; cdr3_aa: CAISAGQDVETQYF
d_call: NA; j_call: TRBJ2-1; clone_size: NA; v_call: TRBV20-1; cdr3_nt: TGCAGTGCTAGAGATCCAACAGGGCGGTTAAGTGATCAGTTCTTC; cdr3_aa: CSARDPTGRLSDQFF
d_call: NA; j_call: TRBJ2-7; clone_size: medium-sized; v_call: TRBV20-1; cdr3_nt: TGCAGTGCTAGCGGGGCCTCCTACGAGCAGTACTTC; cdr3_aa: CSASGASYEQYF
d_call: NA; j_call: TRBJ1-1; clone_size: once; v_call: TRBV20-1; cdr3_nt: TGCACTGTTCCAGGGAACACTGAAGCGTTCTTT; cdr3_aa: CTVPGNTEAFF
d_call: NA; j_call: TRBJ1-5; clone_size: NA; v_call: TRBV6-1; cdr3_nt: TGTGCCAGCAGTGAATTGGGAATTCAAATCCTTAGCAATCGGCCCCAGCATTTT; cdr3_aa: CASSELGIQILSNRPQHF